This T cell receptor beta chain was observed in a study of beta chain features in type 1 diabetes. V gave up 0 bases and J gave up 0 bases, with 8 bases separating them. The CDR3 totals 15 residues. CDR1 is MNHEY, CDR2 SVGAGI, per germline. This clone was counted a few times. The authors reverse transcribed all of the isolated RNA, so sequencing captured expressed TCRB transcripts. Here immunoSEQ multiplex PCR was the method, and the copy in TCRdb shows in-frame clones only, minus some. The sample has under 200,000 clones, roughly 9.1% seen once. The collection from each donor was one heparinised blood draw averaging roughly 100 mL.

The chain combines TRBV6-5 with TRBJ1-1; the D is unclear. The sample consisted of central memory CD4+ T cells from blood. The receptor was isolated from a woman aged 18-29 years in good health. CDR3 region: CASSYSQIVNTEAFF. The CDR3 nucleotides are TGTGCCAGCAGTTACTCTCAGATCGTGAACACTGAAGCTTTCTTT.